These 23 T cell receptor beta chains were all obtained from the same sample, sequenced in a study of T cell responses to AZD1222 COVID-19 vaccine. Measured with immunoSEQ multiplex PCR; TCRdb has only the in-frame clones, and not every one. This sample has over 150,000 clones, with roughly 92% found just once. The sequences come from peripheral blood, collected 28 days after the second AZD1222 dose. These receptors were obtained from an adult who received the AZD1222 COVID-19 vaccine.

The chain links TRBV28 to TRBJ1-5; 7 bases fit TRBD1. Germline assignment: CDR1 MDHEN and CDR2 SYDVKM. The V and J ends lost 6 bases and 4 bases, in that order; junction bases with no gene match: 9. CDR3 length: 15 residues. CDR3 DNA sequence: TGTGCCAGCAGAGACTTTGGACAGGTGAATCAGCCCCAGCATTTT. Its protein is CASRDFGQVNQPQHF.

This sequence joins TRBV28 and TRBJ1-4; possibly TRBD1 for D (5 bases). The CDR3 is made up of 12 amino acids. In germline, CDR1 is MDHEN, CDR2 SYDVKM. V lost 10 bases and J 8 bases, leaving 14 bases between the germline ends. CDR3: CATRRGREKLFF. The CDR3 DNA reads TGTGCCACCCGGCGGGGCCGGGAAAAACTGTTTTTT.

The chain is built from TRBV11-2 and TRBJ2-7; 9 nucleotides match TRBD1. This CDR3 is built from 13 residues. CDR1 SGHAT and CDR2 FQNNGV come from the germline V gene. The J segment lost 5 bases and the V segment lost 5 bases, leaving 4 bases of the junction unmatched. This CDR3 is CASSRDRANEQYF. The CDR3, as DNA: TGTGCCAGCAGCAGGGACAGGGCGAACGAGCAGTACTTC. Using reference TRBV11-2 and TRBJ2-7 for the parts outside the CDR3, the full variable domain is EAGVAQSPRYKIIEKRQSVAFWCNPISGHATLYWYQQILGQGPKLLIQFQNNGVVDDSQLPKDRFSAERLKGVDSTLKIQPAKLEDSAVYLCASSRDRANEQYFGPGTRLTVT.

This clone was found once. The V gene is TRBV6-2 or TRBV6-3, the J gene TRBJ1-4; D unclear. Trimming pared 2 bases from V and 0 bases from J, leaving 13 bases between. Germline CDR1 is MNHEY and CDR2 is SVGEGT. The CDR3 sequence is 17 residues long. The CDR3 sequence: CASSYLGGSSTNEKLFF. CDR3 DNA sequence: TGTGCCAGCAGTTACCTCGGAGGTTCTTCAACTAATGAAAAACTGTTTTTT.

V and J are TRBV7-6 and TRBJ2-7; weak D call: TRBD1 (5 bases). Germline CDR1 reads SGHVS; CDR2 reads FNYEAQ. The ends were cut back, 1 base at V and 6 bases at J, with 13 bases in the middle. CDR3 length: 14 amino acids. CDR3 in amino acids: CASSLGGRVGEQYF. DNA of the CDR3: TGTGCCAGCAGCTTAGGCGGCAGGGTAGGCGAGCAGTACTTC.

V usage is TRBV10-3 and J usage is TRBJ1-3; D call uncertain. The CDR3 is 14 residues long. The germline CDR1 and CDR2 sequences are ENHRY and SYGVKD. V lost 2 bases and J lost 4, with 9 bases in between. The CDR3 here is CAISEPASGNTIYF. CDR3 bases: TGTGCCATCAGTGAGCCGGCGTCGGGAAACACCATATATTTT.

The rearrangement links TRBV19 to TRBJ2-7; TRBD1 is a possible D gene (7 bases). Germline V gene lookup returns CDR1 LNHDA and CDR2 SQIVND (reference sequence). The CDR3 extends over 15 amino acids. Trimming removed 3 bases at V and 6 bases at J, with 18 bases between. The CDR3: CASSISTRGLREQYF. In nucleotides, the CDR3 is TGTGCCAGTAGTATCTCGACTAGGGGGCTACGCGAGCAGTACTTC.

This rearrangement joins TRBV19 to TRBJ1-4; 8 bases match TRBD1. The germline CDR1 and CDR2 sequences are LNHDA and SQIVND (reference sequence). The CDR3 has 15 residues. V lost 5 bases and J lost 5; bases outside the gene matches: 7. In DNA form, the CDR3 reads TGTGCCAGTAGTGCCTCAGGGGGCCCGAATGAAAAACTGTTTTTT. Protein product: CASSASGGPNEKLFF. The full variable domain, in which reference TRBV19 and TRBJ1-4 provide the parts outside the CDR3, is DGGITQSPKYLFRKEGQNVTLSCEQNLNHDAMYWYRQDPGQGLRLIYYSQIVNDFQKGDIAEGYSVSREKKESFPLTVTSAQKNPTAFYLCASSASGGPNEKLFFGSGTQLSVL.

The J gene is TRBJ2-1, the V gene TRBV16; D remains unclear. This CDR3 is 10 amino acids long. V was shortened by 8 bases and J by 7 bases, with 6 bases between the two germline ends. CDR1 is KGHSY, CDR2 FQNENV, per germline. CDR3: CASGDNEQFF. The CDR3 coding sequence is TGTGCCAGCGGGGATAATGAGCAGTTCTTC.

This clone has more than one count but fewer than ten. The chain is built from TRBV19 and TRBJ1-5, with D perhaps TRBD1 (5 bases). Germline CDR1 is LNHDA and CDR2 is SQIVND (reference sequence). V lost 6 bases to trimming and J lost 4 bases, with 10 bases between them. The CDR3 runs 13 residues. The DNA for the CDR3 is TGTGCCAGTAGACAGACAGAAAATCAGCCCCAGCATTTT. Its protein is CASRQTENQPQHF.

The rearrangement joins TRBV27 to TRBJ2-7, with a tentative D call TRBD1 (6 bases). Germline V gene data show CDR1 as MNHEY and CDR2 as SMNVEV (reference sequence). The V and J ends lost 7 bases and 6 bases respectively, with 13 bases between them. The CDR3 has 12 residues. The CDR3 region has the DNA TGTGCCAGCACATCGGACAGAGGCGAGCAGTACTTC. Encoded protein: CASTSDRGEQYF.

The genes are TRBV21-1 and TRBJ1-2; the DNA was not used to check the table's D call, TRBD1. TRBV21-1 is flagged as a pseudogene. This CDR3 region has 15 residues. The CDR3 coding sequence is TGTGCCAGCAGCGCCCGGGACAGGGGGTTTTATGGCTACACCTTC. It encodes CASSARDRGFYGYTF.

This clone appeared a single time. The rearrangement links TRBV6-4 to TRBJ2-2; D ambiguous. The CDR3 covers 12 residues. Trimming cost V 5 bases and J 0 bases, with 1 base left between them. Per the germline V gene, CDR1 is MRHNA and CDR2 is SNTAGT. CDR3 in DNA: TGTGCCAGCAGTACGAACACCGGGGAGCTGTTTTTT. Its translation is CASSTNTGELFF.

The CDR3 bases are TGTGCCAGCAGCTTACCGTCTAGCGACCGCTCCTACGAGCAGTACTTC. Protein: CASSLPSSDRSYEQYF. This chain connects TRBV7-9 to TRBJ2-7, with D perhaps TRBD2 (6 bases). The CDR3 loop spans 16 amino acids. V lost 2 bases and J lost 0, with 14 bases in between. Germline V gives CDR1 SEHNR, CDR2 FQNEAQ (reference sequence).

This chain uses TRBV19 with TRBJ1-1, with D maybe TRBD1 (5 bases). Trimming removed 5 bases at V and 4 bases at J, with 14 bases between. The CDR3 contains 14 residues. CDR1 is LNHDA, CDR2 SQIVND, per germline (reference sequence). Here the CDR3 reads CASSLGRVGTEAFF. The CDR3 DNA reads TGTGCCAGTAGTTTAGGCAGGGTAGGCACTGAAGCTTTCTTT.

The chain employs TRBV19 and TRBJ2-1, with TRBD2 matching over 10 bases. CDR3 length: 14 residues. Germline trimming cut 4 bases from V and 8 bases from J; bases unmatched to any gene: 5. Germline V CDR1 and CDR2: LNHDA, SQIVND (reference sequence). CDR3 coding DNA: TGTGCCAGTAGTACGCTCCTAGCGGGAGATGAGCAGTTCTTC. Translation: CASSTLLAGDEQFF.

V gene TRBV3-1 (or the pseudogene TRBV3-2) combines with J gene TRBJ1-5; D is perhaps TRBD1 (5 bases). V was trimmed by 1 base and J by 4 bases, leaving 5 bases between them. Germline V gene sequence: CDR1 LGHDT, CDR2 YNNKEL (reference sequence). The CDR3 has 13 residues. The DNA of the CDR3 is TGTGCCAGCAGCCAAGGACAGAATCAGCCCCAGCATTTT. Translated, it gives CASSQGQNQPQHF.

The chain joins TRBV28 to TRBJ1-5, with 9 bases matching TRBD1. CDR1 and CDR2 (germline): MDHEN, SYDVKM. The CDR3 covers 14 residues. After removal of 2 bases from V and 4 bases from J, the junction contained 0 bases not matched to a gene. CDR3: CASSLGQGNQPQHF. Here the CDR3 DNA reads TGTGCCAGCAGTTTAGGACAGGGGAATCAGCCCCAGCATTTT. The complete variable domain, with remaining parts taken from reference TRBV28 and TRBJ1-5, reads DVKVTQSSRYLVKRTGEKVFLECVQDMDHENMFWYRQDPGLGLRLIYFSYDVKMKEKGDIPEGYSVSREKKERFSLILESASTNQTSMYLCASSLGQGNQPQHFGDGTRLSIL.

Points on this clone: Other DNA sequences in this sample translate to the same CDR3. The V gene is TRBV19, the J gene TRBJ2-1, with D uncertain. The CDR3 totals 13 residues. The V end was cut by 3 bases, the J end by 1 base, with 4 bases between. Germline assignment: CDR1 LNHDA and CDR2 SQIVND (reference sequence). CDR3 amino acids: CASSIGSYNEQFF. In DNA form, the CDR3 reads TGTGCCAGTAGTATTGGTTCCTACAATGAGCAGTTCTTC.

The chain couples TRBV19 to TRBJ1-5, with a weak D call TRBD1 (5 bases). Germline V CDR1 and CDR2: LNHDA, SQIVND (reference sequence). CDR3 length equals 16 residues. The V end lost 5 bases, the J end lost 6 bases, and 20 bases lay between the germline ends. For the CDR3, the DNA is TGTGCCAGTAGTCCCCCTCAGAGGGGCTTCGGTCAGCCCCAGCATTTT. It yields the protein CASSPPQRGFGQPQHF.

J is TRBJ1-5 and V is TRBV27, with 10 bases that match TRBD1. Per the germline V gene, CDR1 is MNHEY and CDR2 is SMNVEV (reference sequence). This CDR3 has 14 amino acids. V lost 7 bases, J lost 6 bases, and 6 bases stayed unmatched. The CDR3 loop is CASKETGGTQPQHF. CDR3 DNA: TGTGCCAGCAAAGAGACAGGGGGCACTCAGCCCCAGCATTTT.

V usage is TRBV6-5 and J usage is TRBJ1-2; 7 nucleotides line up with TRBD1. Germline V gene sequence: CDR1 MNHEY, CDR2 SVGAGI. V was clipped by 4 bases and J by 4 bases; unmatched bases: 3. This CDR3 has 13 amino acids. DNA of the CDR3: TGTGCCAGCAGTTCGGGACAGTCCTATGGCTACACCTTC. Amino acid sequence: CASSSGQSYGYTF.

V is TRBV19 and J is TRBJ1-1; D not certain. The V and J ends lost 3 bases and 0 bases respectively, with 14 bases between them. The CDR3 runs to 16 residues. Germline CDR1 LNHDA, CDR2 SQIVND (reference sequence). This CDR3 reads CASSIRFGGMNTEAFF. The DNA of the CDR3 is TGTGCCAGTAGTATCAGGTTTGGAGGTATGAACACTGAAGCTTTCTTT.